Sequencing of this T cell receptor (beta chain) was carried out in a study of T cells in Graves' hyperthyroidism and ophthalmopathy. Study-wide results and limits: Through a model of 13 V-J features, ophthalmopathy was separated from stable hyperthyroidism.

In the case of this clonotype: What it recognizes is unknown.

Germline lookup yields CDR1 MGHRA and CDR2 YSYEKL. The CDR3 spans 12 residues. The source material, RNA transcripts, was used to amplify TCR beta CDR3 regions. The study used the HTBI primer set for a first-round RT-PCR of the TCR CDR3. TCRdb independently ran MiXCR on the multiplex PCR reads; one entry per CDR3 protein. The sample has a few hundred thousand distinct CDR3 sequences, about 43% seen once. Newly diagnosed patients aged 18 to 65 had hyperthyroidism of under 2 months' duration. This TCR was recovered from a woman aged 18-29 years with Graves' hyperthyroidism. This chain joins TRBV4-1 and TRBJ2-2, with TRBD2 as a possible D gene (5 bases). The J call could be wrong; TRBJ2-3 is a better fit for the DNA end. Sample: peripheral blood or thyroid tissue (not recorded which). The DNA for the CDR3 is TGCGCCAGCAGCCTGTCCGGGGTTACGCAGTATTTT. It is translated as CASSLSGVTQYF.